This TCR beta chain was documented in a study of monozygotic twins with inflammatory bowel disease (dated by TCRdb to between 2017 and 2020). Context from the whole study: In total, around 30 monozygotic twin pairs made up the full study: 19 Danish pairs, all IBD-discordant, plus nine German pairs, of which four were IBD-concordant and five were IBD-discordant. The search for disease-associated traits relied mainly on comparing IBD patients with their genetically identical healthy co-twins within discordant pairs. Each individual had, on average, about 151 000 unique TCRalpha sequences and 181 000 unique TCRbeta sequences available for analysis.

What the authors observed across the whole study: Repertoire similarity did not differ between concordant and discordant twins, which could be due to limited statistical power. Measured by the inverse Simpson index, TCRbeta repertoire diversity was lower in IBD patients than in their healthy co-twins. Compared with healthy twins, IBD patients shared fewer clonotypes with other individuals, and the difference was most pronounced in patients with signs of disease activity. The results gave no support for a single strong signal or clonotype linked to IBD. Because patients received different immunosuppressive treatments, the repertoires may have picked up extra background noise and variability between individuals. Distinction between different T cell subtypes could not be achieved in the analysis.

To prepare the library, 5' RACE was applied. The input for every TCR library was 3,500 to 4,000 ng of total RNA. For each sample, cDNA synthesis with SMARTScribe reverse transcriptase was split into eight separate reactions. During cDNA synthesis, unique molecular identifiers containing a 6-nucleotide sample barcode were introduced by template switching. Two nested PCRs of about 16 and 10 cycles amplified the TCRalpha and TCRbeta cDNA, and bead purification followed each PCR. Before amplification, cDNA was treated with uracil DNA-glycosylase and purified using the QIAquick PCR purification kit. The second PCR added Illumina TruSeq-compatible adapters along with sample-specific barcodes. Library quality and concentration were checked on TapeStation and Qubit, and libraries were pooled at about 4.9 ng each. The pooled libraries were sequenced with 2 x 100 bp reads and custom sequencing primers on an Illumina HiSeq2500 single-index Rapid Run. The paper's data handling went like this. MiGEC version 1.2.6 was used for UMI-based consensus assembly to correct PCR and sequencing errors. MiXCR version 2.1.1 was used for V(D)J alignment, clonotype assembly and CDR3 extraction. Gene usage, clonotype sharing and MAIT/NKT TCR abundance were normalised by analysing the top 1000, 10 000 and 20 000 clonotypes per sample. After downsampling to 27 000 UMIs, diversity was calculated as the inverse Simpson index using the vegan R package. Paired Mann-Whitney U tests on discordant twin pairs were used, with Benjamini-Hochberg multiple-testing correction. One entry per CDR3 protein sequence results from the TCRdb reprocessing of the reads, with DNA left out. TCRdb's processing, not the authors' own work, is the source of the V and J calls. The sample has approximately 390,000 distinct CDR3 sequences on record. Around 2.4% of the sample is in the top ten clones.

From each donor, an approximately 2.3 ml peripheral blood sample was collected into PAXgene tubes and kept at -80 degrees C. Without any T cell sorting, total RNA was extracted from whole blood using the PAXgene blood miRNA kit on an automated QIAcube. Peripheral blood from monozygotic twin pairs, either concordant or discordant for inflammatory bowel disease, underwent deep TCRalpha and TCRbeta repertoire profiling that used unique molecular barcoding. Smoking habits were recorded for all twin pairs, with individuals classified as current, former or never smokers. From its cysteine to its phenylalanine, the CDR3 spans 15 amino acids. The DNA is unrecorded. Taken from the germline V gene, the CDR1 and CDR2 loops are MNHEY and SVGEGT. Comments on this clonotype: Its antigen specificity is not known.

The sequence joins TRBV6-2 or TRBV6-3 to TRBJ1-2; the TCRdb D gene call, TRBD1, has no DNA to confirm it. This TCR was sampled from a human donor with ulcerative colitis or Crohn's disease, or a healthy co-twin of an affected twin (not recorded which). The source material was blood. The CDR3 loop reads CASINRGQALYGYTF.